A selection of T cell receptor beta chains follows, all from one sample in a study of technical replicates of blood from a handful of donors. Produced via immunoSEQ multiplex PCR; TCRdb's table is partial and in-frame only. This sample has tens of thousands of clones; about 87% occur once, and the top ten carry about 5.1%. Material for sequencing was PBMCs. The receptors originated from a human donor in good health. Some clones in this sample may be carry-over from other donors' samples. The CDR3 runs from the conserved cysteine through the conserved F or W. D genes are given only for firm matches. For some rows the clone size is stated as once, few or many, or as a class when expanded; others skip it.

>-|TRBJ2-3|TRBV7-6|-
CASSDTGSRTDTQYF
TGTGCCAGCAGCGATACAGGGAGTCGGACAGATACGCAGTATTTT
>-|TRBJ2-3|TRBV11-3|-
CASSRGAEDTQYF
TGTGCCAGCAGCCGAGGAGCAGAGGATACGCAGTATTTT
>TRBD2|TRBJ2-2|TRBV7-2|-
CASSQTSDRELFF
TGTGCCAGCAGCCAAACTAGCGACAGGGAGCTGTTTTTT
>-|TRBJ2-3|TRBV30|-
CAWSVGAEGTQYF
TGTGCCTGGAGTGTAGGCGCGGAGGGTACGCAGTATTTT
>TRBD1|TRBJ1-1|TRBV12-5|few
CASGLHRGITEAFF
TGTGCTAGTGGTTTACACAGGGGGATTACGGAAGCTTTCTTT
>TRBD1|TRBJ1-2|TRBV5-5|few
CASRPGTANYGYTF
TGTGCCAGCAGACCCGGGACAGCTAACTATGGCTACACCTTC
>-|TRBJ1-6|TRBV30|-
CAWTEGGGHSPLHF
TGTGCCTGGACTGAGGGAGGGGGACATTCACCCCTCCACTTT
>TRBD1|TRBJ1-2|TRBV9|few
CASSTRGRDRDQANYGYTF
TGTGCCAGCAGCACGAGAGGAAGGGACAGGGATCAAGCTAACTATGGCTACACCTTC
>-|TRBJ2-3|TRBV4-2|-
CASSMGGGEDTQYF
TGTGCCAGCAGTATGGGCGGGGGCGAAGATACGCAGTATTTT
>TRBD2|TRBJ2-1|TRBV5-1|-
CASSILAGGRNEQFF
TGCGCCAGCAGCATCCTAGCGGGGGGGCGGAATGAGCAGTTCTTC
>TRBD1|TRBJ2-7|TRBV7-2|-
CASSLDRGHDEQYF
TGTGCCAGCAGCTTAGACAGGGGGCACGACGAGCAGTACTTC
>TRBD1|TRBJ1-2|TRBV2|-
CASSEQGGGYTF
TGTGCCAGCAGTGAACAGGGGGGTGGCTACACCTTC
>TRBD2|TRBJ2-1|TRBV7-3|once
CASSRSGNSYNEQFF
TGTGCCAGCAGCCGTAGCGGGAACTCCTACAATGAGCAGTTCTTC
>-|TRBJ2-4|TRBV7-9|-
CASSLGQGWSKNIQYF
TGTGCCAGCAGCTTAGGGCAGGGGTGGAGCAAAAACATTCAGTACTTC
>TRBD1|TRBJ1-5|TRBV30|-
CAWSRDRVGDSNQPQHF
TGTGCCTGGAGTCGTGACAGGGTAGGAGACAGCAATCAGCCCCAGCATTTT
>TRBD2|TRBJ2-3|TRBV10-3|-
CAISEGTSGVTDTQYF
TGTGCCATCAGTGAGGGGACTAGCGGAGTCACAGATACGCAGTATTTT